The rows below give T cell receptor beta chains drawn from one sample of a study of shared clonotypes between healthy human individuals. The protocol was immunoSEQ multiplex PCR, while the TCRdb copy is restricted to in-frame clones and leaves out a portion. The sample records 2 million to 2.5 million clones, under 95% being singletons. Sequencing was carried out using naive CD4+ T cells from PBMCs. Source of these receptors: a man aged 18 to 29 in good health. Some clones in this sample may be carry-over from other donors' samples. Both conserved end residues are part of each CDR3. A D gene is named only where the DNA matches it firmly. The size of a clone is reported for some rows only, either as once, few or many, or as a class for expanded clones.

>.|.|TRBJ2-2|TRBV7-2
TGTGCCAGCAGCTTTTCCTCCCGAGGGGGACCGAACACCGGGGAGCTGTTTTTT
CASSFSSRGGPNTGELFF
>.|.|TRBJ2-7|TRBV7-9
TGTGCCAGCAGCTCCGCTTCCTACGAGCAGTACTTC
CASSSASYEQYF
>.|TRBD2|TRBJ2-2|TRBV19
TGTGCCAGTAGTAGGCCAGCGGGAGGGCCGGGGGAGCTGTTTTTT
CASSRPAGGPGELFF
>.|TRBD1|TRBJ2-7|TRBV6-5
TGTGCCAGCAGCTATTCACAGGGGATTTACGAGCAGTACTTC
CASSYSQGIYEQYF
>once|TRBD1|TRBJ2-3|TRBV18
TGTGCCAGCTCACGACAGGGTTCCACAGATACGCAGTATTTT
CASSRQGSTDTQYF
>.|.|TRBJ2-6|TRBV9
TGTGCCAGCAGCGTAGGTTCCATGTCTGGGGCCAACGTCCTGACTTTC
CASSVGSMSGANVLTF
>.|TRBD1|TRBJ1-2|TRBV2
TGTGCCAGCAGAGGACAGGCGCACTATGGCTACACCTTC
CASRGQAHYGYTF
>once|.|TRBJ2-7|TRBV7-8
TGTGCCAGCAGCCTAGAGATGGGACCGCGCGAGCAGTACTTC
CASSLEMGPREQYF
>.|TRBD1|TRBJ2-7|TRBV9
TGTGCCAGCAACGGCCATGCGTCGGGACAGATCCACGAGCAGTACTTC
CASNGHASGQIHEQYF
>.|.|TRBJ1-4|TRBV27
TGTGCCACCTCCGGGGCCGATAATGAAAAACTGTTTTTT
CATSGADNEKLFF
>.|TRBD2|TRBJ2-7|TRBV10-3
TGTGCCACCGCGGGGGGCTACGAGCAGTACTTC
CATAGGYEQYF
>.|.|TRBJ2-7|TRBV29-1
TGCAGCGTTGGCAGAACCTCCTACGAGCAGTACTTC
CSVGRTSYEQYF
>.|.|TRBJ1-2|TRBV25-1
TGTGCCAGCAGTGATCCAGGGAACTATGGCTACACCTTC
CASSDPGNYGYTF
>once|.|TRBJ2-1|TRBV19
TGTGCCAGTAGTACTCTAGCGCCCAGCTCCTACAATGAGCAGTTCTTC
CASSTLAPSSYNEQFF
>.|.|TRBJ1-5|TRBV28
TGTGCCAGCAGGCTAGCCGGGGCGGGCAGAGGGAGTCAGCCCCAGCATTTT
CASRLAGAGRGSQPQHF
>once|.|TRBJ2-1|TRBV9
TGTGCCAGCAGCGGAGGGTTGAGCTCCTACAATGAGCAGTTCTTC
CASSGGLSSYNEQFF
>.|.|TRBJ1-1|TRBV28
TGTGCCAGCAGTCCCAGGGAATTGGAAGCTTTCTTT
CASSPRELEAFF
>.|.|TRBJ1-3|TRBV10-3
TGTGCCATCAGTGACCCACCTAACTCTGGAAACACCATATATTTT
CAISDPPNSGNTIYF
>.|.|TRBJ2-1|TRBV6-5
TGTGCCAGCAGTCCCCACTTAGGATCTTACAATGAGCAGTTCTTC
CASSPHLGSYNEQFF
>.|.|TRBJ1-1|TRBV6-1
TGTGCCAGCAGTGATATCAGGGGAACTGAAGCTTTCTTT
CASSDIRGTEAFF
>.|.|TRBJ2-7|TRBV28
TGTGCCAGCAACTCTGGGGGGGCCTTCCTCTCCTACGAGCAGTACTTC
CASNSGGAFLSYEQYF
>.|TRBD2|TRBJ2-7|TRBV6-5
TGTGCCAGCAGTTTGACTAGCGGGAGTTACCACGAGCAGTACTTC
CASSLTSGSYHEQYF
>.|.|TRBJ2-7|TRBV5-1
TGCGCCAGCAGCCCGGAGGGCCCAGGGGGCGAGCAGTACTTC
CASSPEGPGGEQYF
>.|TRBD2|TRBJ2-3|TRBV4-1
TGCGCCAGTCAAGCACTAGCGGGAGTACAAGATACGCAGTATTTT
CASQALAGVQDTQYF
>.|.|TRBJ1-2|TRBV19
TGTGCCAGTAGTATAGACGCCTCGGGCCCAGGGTTCGGCTACACCTTC
CASSIDASGPGFGYTF
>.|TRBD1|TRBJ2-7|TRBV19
TGTGCCAGTAGTAGGACCGGGACAGGGACCTACGAGCAGTACTTC
CASSRTGTGTYEQYF
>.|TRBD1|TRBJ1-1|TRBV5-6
TGTGCCAGCAGCTCGTGGACAGGTGAAGCTTTCTTT
CASSSWTGEAFF
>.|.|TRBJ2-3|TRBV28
TGTGCCAGCAGCAGTCGCGGCAGAGCAACAGATACGCAGTATTTT
CASSSRGRATDTQYF
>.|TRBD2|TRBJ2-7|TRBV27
TGTGCCAGCAGTCTGAGCGGGAGCTCCTACGAGCAGTACTTC
CASSLSGSSYEQYF
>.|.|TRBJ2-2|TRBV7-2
TGTGCCAGCAGCCCCGACAGAGCTAACACCGGGGAGCTGTTTTTT
CASSPDRANTGELFF
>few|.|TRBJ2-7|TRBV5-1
TGCGCCAGCAGCTTCGACAGAGGCGAGCAGTACTTC
CASSFDRGEQYF
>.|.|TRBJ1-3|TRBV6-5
TGTGCCAGCACCGGTCGTCCTGGAAACACCATATATTTT
CASTGRPGNTIYF
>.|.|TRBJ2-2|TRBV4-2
TGTGCCAGCAGCCAAGATGGGGCTAGCGCCGGGGAGCTGTTTTTT
CASSQDGASAGELFF
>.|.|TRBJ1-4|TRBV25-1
TGTGCCAGCAGTGAAGGGTACAGCCTGGGAGAAAAACTGTTTTTT
CASSEGYSLGEKLFF
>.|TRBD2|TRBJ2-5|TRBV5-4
TGTGCCAGCAGCTCGACTAGCGGAGAAGGTGGAGAGACCCAGTACTTC
CASSSTSGEGGETQYF